One sample yielded the 14 T cell receptor beta chains listed below, sequenced in a study of blood T cell repertoires in COVID-19. Sequenced by immunoSEQ multiplex PCR; TCRdb stores in-frame clones only, minus some. This table holds 250,000 to 350,000 clones, 70% to 90% found once. The specimen was PBMCs or T cells enriched from blood (not recorded which). These receptors were taken from a woman in her 40s who had recovered from COVID-19.

The rearrangement uses TRBV19 and TRBJ1-4; 10 bases are a match to TRBD1. The J segment lost 10 bases and the V segment lost 5 bases, leaving 13 bases of the junction unmatched. The CDR3 is made up of 16 amino acids. Germline-derived CDR1 and CDR2 are LNHDA and SQIVND (reference sequence). CDR3 nucleotides: TGTGCCAGTAGTGCCCCGGGACAGGGGCGTTTTGGAAAACTGTTTTTT. This encodes CASSAPGQGRFGKLFF.

This clone was observed at least ten times. In nucleotides, the CDR3 is TGTGCCAGTAAAGGGACAGGAACCTACGAGCAGTACTTC. Translating it yields CASKGTGTYEQYF. V is TRBV19 and J is TRBJ2-7, with 8 nucleotides matching TRBD1. This CDR3 region has 13 residues. Germline V gene lookup returns CDR1 LNHDA and CDR2 SQIVND (reference sequence). V lost 7 bases and J lost 2; bases outside the gene matches: 4.

The rearrangement joins TRBV7-3 to TRBJ2-2; maybe TRBD1 (5 bases). The CDR3 has 14 amino acids. Germline CDR1 reads SGHTA; CDR2 reads FQGTGA. V was clipped by 5 bases and J by 3 bases, with 10 bases between them. The CDR3 is CASSPRRDTGELFF. The CDR3 DNA follows: TGTGCCAGCAGCCCACGCAGGGACACCGGGGAGCTGTTTTTT.

The chain links TRBV13 to TRBJ1-3; perhaps TRBD1 as D (5 bases). There are 16 residues in the CDR3. Looked up from germline, CDR1 is PRHDT and CDR2 is FYEKMQ (reference sequence). The ends were cut back, 3 bases at V and 0 bases at J, with 12 bases in the middle. The CDR3 DNA sequence: TGTGCCAGCAGCTTCGGCCGGGGGAGCTCTGGAAACACCATATATTTT. It codes for CASSFGRGSSGNTIYF.

CDR3 region: CASSLAPGETQYF. CDR3 coding DNA: TGTGCCAGCAGCTTAGCGCCGGGGGAGACCCAGTACTTC. The chain employs TRBV7-9 and TRBJ2-5, with D perhaps matching TRBD2 (5 bases). Germline loops: CDR1 SEHNR, CDR2 FQNEAQ (reference sequence). V was trimmed by 0 bases and J by 5 bases, leaving 7 bases between them. The CDR3 has 13 amino acids. Using reference TRBV7-9 and TRBJ2-5 for the parts outside the CDR3, the full variable domain is DTGVSQNPRHKITKRGQNVTFRCDPISEHNRLYWYRQTLGQGPEFLTYFQNEAQLEKSRLLSDRFSAERPKGSFSTLEIQRTEQGDSAMYLCASSLAPGETQYFGPGTRLLVL.

The chain couples TRBV27 to TRBJ2-6, with 9 bases that match TRBD2. V shed 4 bases, J shed 2 bases, and the junction held 6 bases outside the gene matches. CDR3 size: 17 residues. Germline CDR1 reads MNHEY; CDR2 reads SMNVEV (reference sequence). The CDR3 nucleotides read TGTGCCAGCAGTTCCTTAGCGGGAGTCACTGGGGCCAACGTCCTGACTTTC. Translation: CASSSLAGVTGANVLTF.

The rearrangement links TRBV27 to TRBJ2-3; 9 bases fit TRBD2. This CDR3 region has 18 residues. Trimming at V came to 6 bases and at J to 4 bases, leaving 17 bases not matched to a gene. CDR1 is MNHEY and CDR2 is SMNVEV in the germline V gene (reference sequence). CDR3 coding DNA: TGTGCCAGCAGCCAGGGTTTCCTAGCGGGACTAGGGGCAGATACGCAGTATTTT. Protein sequence: CASSQGFLAGLGADTQYF.

This rearrangement joins TRBV19 to TRBJ1-1; D is possibly TRBD1 (5 bases). CDR1 LNHDA and CDR2 SQIVND come from the germline V gene (reference sequence). Trimming stripped 2 bases from V and 0 bases from J, with 10 bases between. The CDR3 extends over 15 amino acids. The CDR3, as DNA: TGTGCCAGTAGTATAACAGGCTTTATGAACACTGAAGCTTTCTTT. As protein: CASSITGFMNTEAFF.

The chain is built from TRBV7-8 and TRBJ1-4, with D unclear. V lost 2 bases to trimming and J lost 6 bases, with 7 bases between them. The CDR3 consists of 13 residues. Germline CDR1 SGHVS, CDR2 FQNEAQ. The CDR3 protein is CASSLSGYEKLFF. DNA for the CDR3: TGTGCCAGCAGCTTATCGGGGTATGAAAAACTGTTTTTT.

This clone occurred once. The chain is built from TRBV10-2 and TRBJ2-7; TRBD1 aligns across 9 bases. The V gene's germline CDR1 is WSHSY and CDR2 SAAADI. The junction had 8 bases not matched to a gene; V was cut back by 3 bases and J by 5 bases. There are 15 residues in the CDR3. The CDR3 DNA sequence: TGCGCCAGCAGTGACACCGGGACAGGGAGGAACGAGCAGTACTTC. It yields the protein CASSDTGTGRNEQYF.

The chain links TRBV20-1 to TRBJ2-3, with D possibly being TRBD2 (5 bases). The V and J ends lost 3 bases and 0 bases respectively, with 19 bases between them. The CDR3 is made up of 17 amino acids. Germline CDR1 reads DFQATT; CDR2 reads SNEGSKA (reference sequence). The chain's CDR3 is CSASMPLAGGSTDTQYF. The CDR3 DNA reads as TGCAGTGCTAGTATGCCCCTAGCTGGCGGGAGCACAGATACGCAGTATTTT.

The J gene is TRBJ1-3, the V gene TRBV19; D is possibly TRBD1 (5 bases). This CDR3 has 16 residues. Germline V gene data show CDR1 as LNHDA and CDR2 as SQIVND (reference sequence). V shed 3 bases and J shed 1 base, with 13 bases lying between them. CDR3 sequence: CASSIDRRLSGNTIYF. CDR3 sequence (DNA): TGTGCCAGTAGTATCGACAGAAGGTTATCTGGAAACACCATATATTTT.

In DNA form, the CDR3 reads TGCGCCAGCAGTGACGGCCCCGGACAGTTCAACTCCTACGAGCAGTACTTC. Translating gives CASSDGPGQFNSYEQYF. The rearrangement links TRBV10-2 to TRBJ2-7; a weak D match, TRBD1 (6 bases). This CDR3 is built from 17 residues. CDR1 is WSHSY and CDR2 is SAAADI in the germline V gene. Trimming shortened V by 3 bases and J by 0 bases, and 18 bases separated the two germline ends.

This clone was detected once. This sequence joins TRBV24-1 and TRBJ2-1; 10 nucleotides align to TRBD1. The J segment lost 5 bases and the V segment lost 3 bases, leaving 3 bases of the junction unmatched. Per the germline V gene, CDR1 is KGHDR and CDR2 is SFDVKD. This CDR3 is built from 15 residues. DNA of the CDR3: TGTGCCACCAGTGATCCCGGACAGGGGGACAATGAGCAGTTCTTC. Its translation: CATSDPGQGDNEQFF.